These 29 T cell receptor beta chains were all obtained from the same sample, sequenced in a study of shared clonotypes between healthy human individuals (TCRdb year 2020). Library preparation employed the immunoSEQ multiplex PCR assay. Not all clones reach the TCRdb copy of this immuneACCESS table, which keeps in-frame sequences only. Checked studies attribute under half of the gap to unresolved V genes and leave the rest unexplained. The table for this sample lists about 2 million clones; around 95% of them were counted only once. Together, the top ten hold 0.13% of the sample. Sequencing used naive CD4+ T cells sorted from blood. Read against the paper, the sample's cell subset or site label means: CD45RA+ positively selected. Receptors were obtained from a man younger than 35 in good health.

The rearrangement joins TRBV19 to TRBJ1-1; the match to TRBD1 covers 8 bases. This CDR3 is 14 amino acids long. Trimming removed 3 bases from V and 7 bases from J; junction bases left unmatched: 7. CDR1 is LNHDA and CDR2 is SQIVND in the germline V gene (reference sequence). The DNA of the CDR3 is TGTGCCAGTAGTATTCAGGCAGGGGGCGGTGAAGCTTTCTTT. This codes for CASSIQAGGGEAFF.

The chain links TRBV4-1 to TRBJ2-7; 11 nucleotides agree with TRBD2. J gave up 2 bases and V 1 base, and 10 bases lay outside the gene matches. CDR1 is MGHRA, CDR2 YSYEKL, per germline. The CDR3 length is 18 residues. The CDR3 protein is CASSQVGLAGGFTYEQYF. CDR3 in DNA: TGCGCCAGCAGCCAAGTGGGCCTAGCGGGGGGTTTCACCTACGAGCAGTACTTC.

The chain carries TRBV28 and TRBJ1-5, with D unclear. CDR1 is MDHEN and CDR2 is SYDVKM in the germline V gene. The CDR3 contains 15 residues. V lost 3 bases to trimming and J lost 6 bases, with 15 bases between them. The CDR3 here is CASSFNGVSGQPQHF. DNA for the CDR3: TGTGCCAGCAGTTTTAATGGGGTATCGGGTCAGCCCCAGCATTTT. The whole variable domain, remainder taken from reference TRBV28 and TRBJ1-5, is DVKVTQSSRYLVKRTGEKVFLECVQDMDHENMFWYRQDPGLGLRLIYFSYDVKMKEKGDIPEGYSVSREKKERFSLILESASTNQTSMYLCASSFNGVSGQPQHFGDGTRLSIL.

About this clone: This specimen includes other DNA sequences encoding the same CDR3. This chain uses TRBV15 with TRBJ1-3, with no clear D. This CDR3 spans 14 amino acids. The V end was cut by 1 base, the J end by 4 bases, with 8 bases between. Looked up from germline, CDR1 is LNHNV and CDR2 is YYDKDF (reference sequence). The CDR3 region has the DNA TGTGCCACCAGCAGAGGACTTTCCGGAAACACCATATATTTT. This gives the protein CATSRGLSGNTIYF.

This chain connects TRBV9 to TRBJ2-2, with D maybe TRBD2 (5 bases). The V and J ends lost 4 bases and 1 base respectively, with 20 bases between them. Germline values: CDR1 SGDLS, CDR2 YYNGEE. CDR3 length: 18 amino acids. The CDR3 loop is CASSPTTTGVKNTGELFF. CDR3 nucleotides: TGTGCCAGCAGCCCGACTACGACTGGGGTAAAGAACACCGGGGAGCTGTTTTTT.

The chain joins TRBV11-2 to TRBJ1-1; no definite D call. The CDR3 covers 13 residues. CDR1 SGHAT and CDR2 FQNNGV come from the germline V gene. Between the trimmed V and J ends, which lost 6 bases and 1 base, there was a span of 9 bases. Here the CDR3 reads CASRMRGNTEAFF. CDR3 DNA sequence: TGTGCCAGCAGAATGAGAGGGAACACTGAAGCTTTCTTT.

The chain links TRBV30 to TRBJ1-4; D is unresolved. CDR3 length: 14 amino acids. With 4 bases removed from V and 0 bases from J, the gap between germline ends came to 9 bases. Germline CDR1 is GTSNPN and CDR2 is SVGIG (reference sequence). Here the CDR3 reads CAWKRRATNEKLFF. The CDR3 nucleotides read TGTGCCTGGAAGAGGAGAGCAACTAATGAAAAACTGTTTTTT.

Regarding this clone: In the same sample, other DNA sequences code for this CDR3. J is TRBJ2-5 and V is TRBV7-9; D unresolved. The V gene lost 1 base and the J gene lost 2 bases, with 5 bases spanning the gap. CDR3 length: 13 residues. Germline-derived CDR1 and CDR2 are SEHNR and FQNEAQ (reference sequence). CDR3 coding DNA: TGTGCCAGCAGCTTAGACAGTCAAGAGACCCAGTACTTC. Translation gives CASSLDSQETQYF.

V gene TRBV5-1 combines with J gene TRBJ2-1; 10 bases map to TRBD2. This CDR3 has 15 amino acids. V trimming: 7 bases; J trimming: 6 bases; junction bases outside the gene matches: 10. Germline V gene lookup returns CDR1 SGHRS and CDR2 YFSETQ. This CDR3 reads CASRLAGEFANEQFF. In DNA form, the CDR3 reads TGCGCCAGCCGCCTAGCGGGAGAGTTCGCCAATGAGCAGTTCTTC.

To note about this clone: Other DNA variants within this sample encode the same CDR3. The chain joins TRBV6-5 to TRBJ2-7; D call uncertain. CDR1 and CDR2 from the germline V gene are MNHEY and SVGAGI. The CDR3 has 13 amino acids. V was cut by 0 bases and J by 3 bases, with 6 bases left in between. The chain's CDR3 is CASSYSSDYEQYF. Written as DNA, the CDR3 is TGTGCCAGCAGTTACTCGAGCGACTACGAGCAGTACTTC.

The chain has TRBV28 and TRBJ1-1, with TRBD1 as a possible D gene (6 bases). The CDR3 covers 14 residues. CDR1 and CDR2 (germline): MDHEN, SYDVKM. The germline V and J ends were trimmed by 6 bases and 5 bases, with 16 bases remaining between them. The CDR3 region is CASSSGGLVTEAFF. As DNA, the CDR3 is TGTGCCAGCAGCTCGGGGGGGCTCGTGACTGAAGCTTTCTTT.

The table lists this clone with a count of one. The rearrangement uses TRBV18 and TRBJ2-7; D may be TRBD1 or TRBD2 (6 bases each). V was shortened by 4 bases and J by 2 bases, with 12 bases between the two germline ends. Germline V CDR1 and CDR2: KGHSH, LQKENI. The CDR3 is made up of 14 amino acids. The DNA of the CDR3 is TGTGCCAGCTCACGGGCGGAGGGGGCCTACGAGCAGTACTTC. It translates to CASSRAEGAYEQYF.

A note on this clone: Other DNA sequences within the sample encode an identical CDR3. The J gene is TRBJ1-1, the V gene TRBV2; no reliable D call. The CDR3 totals 14 residues. The V gene's germline CDR1 is SNHLY and CDR2 FYNNEI. V dropped 3 bases and J dropped 1 base, with 9 bases sitting between them. The chain's CDR3 is CASSEAGWNTEAFF. The CDR3 coding sequence is TGTGCCAGCAGTGAGGCAGGCTGGAACACTGAAGCTTTCTTT.

The V gene is TRBV5-1, the J gene TRBJ2-5; 9 positions agree with TRBD1. This CDR3 spans 16 amino acids. Losses at the gene ends were 0 bases for V and 6 bases for J; bases not matched to a gene: 9. Germline V gives CDR1 SGHRS, CDR2 YFSETQ. The DNA for the CDR3 is TGCGCCAGCAGCTTGGGAGGGACAGGGAAAACGAAGACCCAGTACTTC. Translation gives CASSLGGTGKTKTQYF. Variable domain in full (rest from reference TRBV5-1 and TRBJ2-5): KAGVTQTPRYLIKTRGQQVTLSCSPISGHRSVSWYQQTPGQGLQFLFEYFSETQRNKGNFPGRFSGRQFSNSRSEMNVSTLELGDSALYLCASSLGGTGKTKTQYFGPGTRLLVL.

The chain is built from TRBV7-8 and TRBJ1-5, with D uncertain. V was clipped by 4 bases and J by 0 bases, with 7 bases between them. CDR3 length equals 14 residues. CDR1 is SGHVS, CDR2 FQNEAQ, per germline. The DNA for the CDR3 is TGTGCCAGCAGCTATACAAATAGCAATCAGCCCCAGCATTTT. Translation: CASSYTNSNQPQHF.

This chain links TRBV20-1 with TRBJ1-1; no clear D gene. Trimming cost V 3 bases and J 6 bases, with 2 bases left between them. Germline assignment: CDR1 DFQATT and CDR2 SNEGSKA (reference sequence). The CDR3 has 9 residues. The CDR3 bases are TGCAGTGCTAGTGCTGAAGCTTTCTTT. This translates into CSASAEAFF.

The CDR3 DNA follows: TGTGCCAGCAGTCAGGGCGGGGGGAATGAAAAACTGTTTTTT. Translation gives CASSQGGGNEKLFF. V gene TRBV6-5 combines with J gene TRBJ1-4; the D gene is possibly TRBD1 (5 bases). The V gene's germline CDR1 is MNHEY and CDR2 SVGAGI. The V gene lost 5 bases and the J gene lost 5 bases, with 12 bases spanning the gap. The CDR3 contains 14 residues.

The chain is built from TRBV18 and TRBJ2-3; TRBD1 matches at 8 bases. The germline gives CDR1 KGHSH, CDR2 LQKENI. V was pared by 3 bases and J by 1 base, with 9 bases of the junction left unmatched. CDR3 size: 17 residues. CDR3 sequence reads: CASSPRGQVGGTDTQYF. In DNA, the CDR3 is TGTGCCAGCTCACCGCGGGGACAGGTCGGAGGCACAGATACGCAGTATTTT.

Comments on this clone: This sample includes further DNA sequences coding for the same CDR3. The V and J genes are TRBV28 and TRBJ1-2, with a possible D match to TRBD1 (6 bases). The length of the CDR3 is 13 residues. Trimming took 6 bases from V and 2 from J, leaving 10 bases between them. Germline CDR1 reads MDHEN; CDR2 reads SYDVKM. The CDR3 sequence: CASSLQGNYGYTF. The CDR3, as DNA: TGTGCCAGCAGCTTACAGGGAAACTATGGCTACACCTTC.

The chain links TRBV6-1 to TRBJ1-3, with 7 positions matching TRBD1. The CDR3 is 14 amino acids. CDR1 and CDR2 (germline): MNHNS, SASEGT. With 6 bases clipped from V and 0 bases from J, the junction kept 2 bases outside the gene matches. The CDR3 DNA is TGTGCCAGCAGGAGGGACAGCTCTGGAAACACCATATATTTT. Translated, it gives CASRRDSSGNTIYF.

To note about this clone: Other DNA sequences in this sample translate to the same CDR3. CDR3 sequence reads: CASSVDGGSGNTIYF. The CDR3, as DNA: TGTGCCAGCAGCGTAGACGGCGGCTCGGGAAACACCATATATTTT. The gene calls are TRBV9 and TRBJ1-3; D is unresolved. This CDR3 has 15 residues. Germline V gene sequence: CDR1 SGDLS, CDR2 YYNGEE. Deletions cut 0 bases from V and 4 bases from J, with 11 bases between.

This chain connects TRBV28 to TRBJ2-6; perhaps TRBD1 as D (5 bases). The germline gives CDR1 MDHEN, CDR2 SYDVKM. The CDR3 extends over 15 amino acids. V was pared by 3 bases and J by 4 bases, with 10 bases between. The CDR3 DNA reads as TGTGCCAGCAGTTTTCAAGGGGCCGGGGCCAACGTCCTGACTTTC. It translates to CASSFQGAGANVLTF.

V usage is TRBV2 and J usage is TRBJ2-3; no firm D call. The CDR3 spans 13 residues. CDR1 is SNHLY, CDR2 FYNNEI, per germline. The V gene lost 7 bases and the J gene lost 0 bases, with 8 bases spanning the gap. As DNA, the CDR3 is TGTGCCAGCATGGAGCGTAGCACAGATACGCAGTATTTT. It is translated as CASMERSTDTQYF.

The chain carries TRBV4-1 and TRBJ1-4; the match to TRBD1 covers 7 bases. Trimming at V came to 4 bases and at J to 3 bases, leaving 8 bases not matched to a gene. This CDR3 is built from 16 residues. Germline CDR1 is MGHRA and CDR2 is YSYEKL. The CDR3 protein is CASSPRQGQANEKLFF. DNA for the CDR3: TGCGCCAGCAGCCCCCGACAGGGCCAAGCTAATGAAAAACTGTTTTTT.

The chain links TRBV11-1 to TRBJ2-1, with D perhaps TRBD2 (6 bases). Deletions cut 6 bases from V and 0 bases from J, with 15 bases between. The CDR3 contains 16 residues. The V gene's germline CDR1 is SGHAT and CDR2 FQDESV (reference sequence). CDR3: CASRRKAGASYNEQFF. CDR3 coding DNA: TGTGCCAGCAGACGTAAAGCGGGCGCCTCCTACAATGAGCAGTTCTTC.

The sample holds a few counts of this clone. The gene calls are TRBV11-3 and TRBJ2-3; TRBD2 is a possible D gene (6 bases). Germline CDR1 and CDR2: SGHNT and YENEEA. CDR3 size: 15 residues. The V end lost 2 bases, the J end lost 0 bases, and 9 bases lay between the germline ends. DNA of the CDR3: TGTGCCAGCAGCTTACGGAGCGGGAGCACAGATACGCAGTATTTT. This sequence encodes CASSLRSGSTDTQYF.

Note on this clone: One junction end does not reproduce the germline sequence, and a read error may be involved. The rearrangement joins TRBV7-7 to TRBJ2-5; 11 bases align to TRBD1. The CDR3 contains 18 residues. Germline-derived CDR1 and CDR2 are SSHAT and FNYEAQ (reference sequence). In DNA, the CDR3 is TGTGCTAGCAGCTTAGCGATGGGACAGGGGGTTCGAGGAGAGACCCAGTACTTC. Translating gives CASSLAMGQGVRGETQYF.

In the case of this clone: The same CDR3 arises from other DNA sequences in this sample as well. The chain combines TRBV28 with TRBJ2-7, with 9 bases identical to TRBD2. Germline V gene lookup returns CDR1 MDHEN and CDR2 SYDVKM. The trim removed 5 bases at V and 2 bases at J, leaving 4 bases unmatched. This CDR3 region has 14 residues. The CDR3 protein is CASSSGGLAYEQYF. Here the CDR3 DNA reads TGTGCCAGCAGTAGCGGGGGGCTAGCCTACGAGCAGTACTTC.

The chain recombines TRBV30 with TRBJ2-5; a weak D match, TRBD1 (7 bases). The CDR3 loop spans 14 amino acids. V lost 5 bases and J lost 2, with 15 bases in between. CDR1 and CDR2 from the germline V gene are GTSNPN and SVGIG (reference sequence). The CDR3 bases are TGTGCCTGGTCAGGGGGGTTTGAGCAAGAGACCCAGTACTTC. Residues: CAWSGGFEQETQYF.